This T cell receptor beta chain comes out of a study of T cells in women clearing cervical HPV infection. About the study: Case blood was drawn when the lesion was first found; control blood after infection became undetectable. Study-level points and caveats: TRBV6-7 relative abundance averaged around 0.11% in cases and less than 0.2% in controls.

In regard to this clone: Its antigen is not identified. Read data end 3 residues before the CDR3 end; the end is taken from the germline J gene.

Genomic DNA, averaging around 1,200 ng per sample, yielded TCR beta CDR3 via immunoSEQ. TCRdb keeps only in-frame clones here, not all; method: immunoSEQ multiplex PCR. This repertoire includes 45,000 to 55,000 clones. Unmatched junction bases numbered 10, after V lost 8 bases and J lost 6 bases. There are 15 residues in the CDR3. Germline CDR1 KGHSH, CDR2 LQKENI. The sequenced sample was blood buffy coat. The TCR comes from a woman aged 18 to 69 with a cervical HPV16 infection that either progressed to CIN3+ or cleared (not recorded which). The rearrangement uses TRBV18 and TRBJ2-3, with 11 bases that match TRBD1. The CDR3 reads CASPLGTGGSDTQYF. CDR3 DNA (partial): TGTGCCAGCCCCCTCGGGACAGGGGGTTCGGATACG.